Included here is one T cell receptor beta chain sequence, with context. Its antigen remains unknown. The record originates from a study of T cells in localized non-small cell lung cancer. Study results and caveats: Appearances in adjacent lung were noted for a median around 55 of the top 100 tumor clones.

V was pared by 4 bases and J by 5 bases, with 9 bases of the junction left unmatched. The germline CDR1 and CDR2 sequences are MDHEN and SYDVKM. This CDR3 has 15 amino acids. Method: immunoSEQ multiplex PCR; TCRdb's copy keeps in-frame clones and lacks some. Of tens of thousands of clones in the sample, around 93% were seen once. The chain links TRBV28 to TRBJ2-5, with 8 bases identical to TRBD2. The TCR was taken from a woman aged 40 to 75 with stage III lung adenocarcinoma. Sequenced material: peripheral blood mononuclear cells, taken before any cancer treatment. CDR3 protein: CASSSPGLEGETQYF. The CDR3 bases are TGTGCCAGCAGTTCTCCGGGACTAGAGGGGGAGACCCAGTACTTC.